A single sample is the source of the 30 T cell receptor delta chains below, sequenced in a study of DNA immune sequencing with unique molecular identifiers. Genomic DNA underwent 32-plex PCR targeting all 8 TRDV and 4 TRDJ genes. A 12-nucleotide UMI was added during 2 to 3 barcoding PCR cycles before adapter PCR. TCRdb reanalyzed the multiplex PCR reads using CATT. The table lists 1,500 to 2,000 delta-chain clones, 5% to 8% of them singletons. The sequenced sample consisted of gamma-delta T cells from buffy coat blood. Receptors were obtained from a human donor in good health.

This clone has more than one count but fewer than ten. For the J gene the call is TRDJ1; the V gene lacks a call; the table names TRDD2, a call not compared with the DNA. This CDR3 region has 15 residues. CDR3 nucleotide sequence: TGTGCTCTTGGGTTCAACTTCCTACGAGCCGATAAACTCATCTTT. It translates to CALGFNFLRADKLIF.

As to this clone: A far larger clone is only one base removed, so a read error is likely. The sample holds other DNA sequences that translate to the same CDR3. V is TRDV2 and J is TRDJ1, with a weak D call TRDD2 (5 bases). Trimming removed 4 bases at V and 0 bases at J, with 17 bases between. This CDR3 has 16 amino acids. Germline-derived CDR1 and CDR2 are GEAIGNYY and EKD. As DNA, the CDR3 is TGTGCCTGTGATACCGCCGAGCCTACTCACACCGATAAACTCATCTTT. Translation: CACDTAEPTHTDKLIF.

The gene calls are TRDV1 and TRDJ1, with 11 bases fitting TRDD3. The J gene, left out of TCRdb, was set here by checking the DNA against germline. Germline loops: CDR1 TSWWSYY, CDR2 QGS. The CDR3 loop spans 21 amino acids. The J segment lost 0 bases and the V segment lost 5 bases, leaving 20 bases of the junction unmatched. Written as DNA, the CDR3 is TGTGCTCTTGGGCCGCTAAGGTGGGGGATACGTGGGGACTTGTACACCGATAAACTCATCTTT. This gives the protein CALGPLRWGIRGDLYTDKLIF.

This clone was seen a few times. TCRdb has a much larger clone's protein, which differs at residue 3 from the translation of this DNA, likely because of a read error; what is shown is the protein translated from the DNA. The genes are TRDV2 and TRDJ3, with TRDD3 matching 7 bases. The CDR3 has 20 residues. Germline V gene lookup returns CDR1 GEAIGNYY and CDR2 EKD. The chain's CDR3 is CASDTAGGPSSSWDTRQMFF. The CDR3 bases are TGTGCCAGTGACACCGCTGGGGGCCCCAGTAGCTCCTGGGACACCCGACAGATGTTTTTC.

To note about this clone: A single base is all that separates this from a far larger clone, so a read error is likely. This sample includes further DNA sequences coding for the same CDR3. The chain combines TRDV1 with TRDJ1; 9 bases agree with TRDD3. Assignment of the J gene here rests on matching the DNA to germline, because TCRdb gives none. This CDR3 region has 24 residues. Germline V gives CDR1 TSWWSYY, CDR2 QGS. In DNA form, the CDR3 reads TGTGCTCTAGGGGTGTCCCCCCTTGGCCCTGGGGATACGAGTACCCCTCCGTACACCGATAAACTCATCTTT. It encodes CALGVSPLGPGDTSTPPYTDKLIF.

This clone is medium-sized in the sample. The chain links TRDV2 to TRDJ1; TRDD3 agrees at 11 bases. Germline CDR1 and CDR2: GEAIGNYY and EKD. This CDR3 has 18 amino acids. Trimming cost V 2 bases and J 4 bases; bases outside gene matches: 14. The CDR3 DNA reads TGTGCCTGTGACAAGTTGGGCTGGGGGATACCATCGGGCGATAAACTCATCTTT. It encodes CACDKLGWGIPSGDKLIF.

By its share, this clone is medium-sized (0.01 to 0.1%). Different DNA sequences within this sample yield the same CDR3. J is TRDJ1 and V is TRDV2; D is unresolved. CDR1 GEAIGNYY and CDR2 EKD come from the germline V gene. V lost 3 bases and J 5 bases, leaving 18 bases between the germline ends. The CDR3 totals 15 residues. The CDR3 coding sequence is TGTGCCTGTGACGCCCTCACCCGTGATGGGGATAAACTCATCTTT. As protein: CACDALTRDGDKLIF.

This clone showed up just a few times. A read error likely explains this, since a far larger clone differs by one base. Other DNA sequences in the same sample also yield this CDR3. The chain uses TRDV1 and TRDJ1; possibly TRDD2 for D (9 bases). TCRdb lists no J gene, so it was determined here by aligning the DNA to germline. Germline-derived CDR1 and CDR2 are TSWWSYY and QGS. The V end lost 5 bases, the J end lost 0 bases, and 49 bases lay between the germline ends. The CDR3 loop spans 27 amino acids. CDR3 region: CALGPFPAFLPFYTAGGYSKYTDKLIF. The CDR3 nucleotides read TGTGCTCTTGGGCCCTTCCCGGCCTTCCTACCCTTCTATACTGCGGGGGGATATTCCAAGTACACCGATAAACTCATCTTT.

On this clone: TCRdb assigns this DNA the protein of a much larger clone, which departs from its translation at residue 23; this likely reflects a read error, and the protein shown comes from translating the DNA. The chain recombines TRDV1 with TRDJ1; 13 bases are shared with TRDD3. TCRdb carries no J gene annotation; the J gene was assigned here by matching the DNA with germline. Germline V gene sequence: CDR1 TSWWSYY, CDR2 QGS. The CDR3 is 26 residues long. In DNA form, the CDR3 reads TGTGCTCTTGGGGAATCGGCCCCCTACCACCCCCCTCACTGGGGGATACGCGGCATACCTCTCGATAGACTCATCTTT. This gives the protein CALGESAPYHPPHWGIRGIPLDRLIF.

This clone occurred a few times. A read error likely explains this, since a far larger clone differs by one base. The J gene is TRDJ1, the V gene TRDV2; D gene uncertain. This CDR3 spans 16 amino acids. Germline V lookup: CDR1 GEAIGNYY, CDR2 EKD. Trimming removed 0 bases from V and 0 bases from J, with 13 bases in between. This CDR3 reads CACDTVGVNHTDKLIF. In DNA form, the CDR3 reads TGTGCCTGTGACACCGTAGGAGTCAACCACACCGATAAACTCATCTTT.

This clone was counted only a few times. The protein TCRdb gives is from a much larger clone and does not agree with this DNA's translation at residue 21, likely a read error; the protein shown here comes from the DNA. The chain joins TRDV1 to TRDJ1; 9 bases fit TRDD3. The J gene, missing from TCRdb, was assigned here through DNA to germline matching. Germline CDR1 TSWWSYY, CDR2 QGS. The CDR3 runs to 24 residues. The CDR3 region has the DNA TGTGCTCTTGGGGTGTCCCCCCTTGGCCCTGGGGATACGAGTACCCCTCCGTACACCGATCAACTCATCTTT. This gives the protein CALGVSPLGPGDTSTPPYTDQLIF.

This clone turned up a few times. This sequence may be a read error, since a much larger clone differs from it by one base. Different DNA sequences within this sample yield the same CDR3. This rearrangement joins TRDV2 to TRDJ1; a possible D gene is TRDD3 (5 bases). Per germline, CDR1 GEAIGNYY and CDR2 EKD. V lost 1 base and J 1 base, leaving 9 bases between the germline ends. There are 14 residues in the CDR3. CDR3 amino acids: CACDTVGGTDKLIF. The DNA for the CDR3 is TGTGCCTGTGACACTGTAGGGGGCACCGATAAACTCATCTTT.

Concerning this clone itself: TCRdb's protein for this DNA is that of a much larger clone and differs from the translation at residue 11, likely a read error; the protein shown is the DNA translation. DNA for the CDR3: TGTGCCTGTGACACCATTGGGGCCCACACCGTTAAACTCATCTTT. Translation: CACDTIGAHTVKLIF. V is TRDV2 and J is TRDJ1; TRDD3 might be the D (5 bases). This CDR3 has 15 residues. Germline V gene data show CDR1 as GEAIGNYY and CDR2 as EKD.

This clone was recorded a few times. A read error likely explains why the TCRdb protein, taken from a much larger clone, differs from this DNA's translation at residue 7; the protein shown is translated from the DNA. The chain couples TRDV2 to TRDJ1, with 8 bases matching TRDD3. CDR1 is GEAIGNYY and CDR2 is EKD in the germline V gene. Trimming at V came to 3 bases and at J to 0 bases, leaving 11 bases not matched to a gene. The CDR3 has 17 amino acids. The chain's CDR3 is CACDSLPGDRYTDKLIF. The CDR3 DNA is TGTGCCTGTGACTCTCTACCGGGGGATAGGTACACCGATAAACTCATCTTT.

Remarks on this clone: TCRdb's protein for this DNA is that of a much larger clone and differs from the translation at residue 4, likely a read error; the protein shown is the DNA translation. As DNA, the CDR3 is TGTGCCTGTGGCGATCTTGGGGGATACGCGGGTTTCACCGATAAACTCATCTTT. Translating it yields CACGDLGGYAGFTDKLIF. The chain links TRDV2 to TRDJ1; TRDD3 matches at 11 bases. The germline CDR1 and CDR2 sequences are GEAIGNYY and EKD. This CDR3 has 18 residues. J lost 1 base, V lost 5 bases, and 14 bases had no gene match.

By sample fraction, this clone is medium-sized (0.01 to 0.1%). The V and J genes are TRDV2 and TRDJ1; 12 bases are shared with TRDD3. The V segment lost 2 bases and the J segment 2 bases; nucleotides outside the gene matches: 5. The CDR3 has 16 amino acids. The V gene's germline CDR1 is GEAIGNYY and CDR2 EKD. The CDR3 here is CACDSLGDTWTDKLIF. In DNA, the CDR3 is TGTGCCTGTGACAGCCTGGGGGATACGTGGACCGATAAACTCATCTTT.

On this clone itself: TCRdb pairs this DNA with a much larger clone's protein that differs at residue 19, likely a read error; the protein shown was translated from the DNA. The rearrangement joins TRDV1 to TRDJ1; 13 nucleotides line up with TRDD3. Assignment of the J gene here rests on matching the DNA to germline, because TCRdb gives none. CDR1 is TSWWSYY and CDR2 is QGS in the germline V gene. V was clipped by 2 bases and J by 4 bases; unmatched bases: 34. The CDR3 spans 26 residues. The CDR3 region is CALGESAPYHPPHWGIRGKPLDKLIF. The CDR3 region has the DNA TGTGCTCTTGGGGAATCGGCCCCCTACCACCCCCCTCACTGGGGGATACGCGGCAAACCTCTCGATAAACTCATCTTT.

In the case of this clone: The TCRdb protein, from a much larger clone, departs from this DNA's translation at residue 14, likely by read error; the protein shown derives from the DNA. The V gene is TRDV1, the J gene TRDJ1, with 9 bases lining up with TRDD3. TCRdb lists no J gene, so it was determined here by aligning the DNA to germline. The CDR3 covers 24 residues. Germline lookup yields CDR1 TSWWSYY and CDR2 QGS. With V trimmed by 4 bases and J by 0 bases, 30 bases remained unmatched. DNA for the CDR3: TGTGCTCTTGGGGTGTCCCCCCTTGGCCCTGGGGATACGAATACCCCTCCGTACACCGATAAACTCATCTTT. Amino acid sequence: CALGVSPLGPGDTNTPPYTDKLIF.

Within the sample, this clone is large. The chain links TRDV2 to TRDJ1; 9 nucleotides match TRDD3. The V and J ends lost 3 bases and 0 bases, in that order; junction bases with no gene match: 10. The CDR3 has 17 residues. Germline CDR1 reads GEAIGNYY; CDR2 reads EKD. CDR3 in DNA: TGTGCCTGTGACTCCGTTACTGGGGGAGGATACACCGATAAACTCATCTTT. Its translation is CACDSVTGGGYTDKLIF.

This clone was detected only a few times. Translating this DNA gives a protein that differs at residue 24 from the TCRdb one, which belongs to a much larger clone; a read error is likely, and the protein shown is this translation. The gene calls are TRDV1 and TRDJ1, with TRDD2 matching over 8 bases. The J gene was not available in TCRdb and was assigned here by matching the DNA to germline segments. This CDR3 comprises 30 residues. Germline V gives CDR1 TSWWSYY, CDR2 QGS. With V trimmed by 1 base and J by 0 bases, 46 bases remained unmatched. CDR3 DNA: TGTGCTCTTGGGGAACAAGGGCCCTCGCCTTCCTATCCGTGGAAGGGCTATTGGGGGTTCACGCCCACACACACCGATAAACTCATCTTT. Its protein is CALGEQGPSPSYPWKGYWGFTPTHTDKLIF.

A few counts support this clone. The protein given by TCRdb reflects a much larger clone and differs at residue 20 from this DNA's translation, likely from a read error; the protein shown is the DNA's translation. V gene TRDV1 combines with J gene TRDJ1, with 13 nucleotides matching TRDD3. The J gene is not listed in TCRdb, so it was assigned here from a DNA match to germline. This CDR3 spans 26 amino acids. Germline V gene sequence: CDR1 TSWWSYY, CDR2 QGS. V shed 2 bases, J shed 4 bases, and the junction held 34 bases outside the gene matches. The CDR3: CALGESAPYHPPHWGIRGIRLDKLIF. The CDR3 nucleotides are TGTGCTCTTGGGGAATCGGCCCCCTACCACCCCCCTCACTGGGGGATACGCGGCATACGTCTCGATAAACTCATCTTT.

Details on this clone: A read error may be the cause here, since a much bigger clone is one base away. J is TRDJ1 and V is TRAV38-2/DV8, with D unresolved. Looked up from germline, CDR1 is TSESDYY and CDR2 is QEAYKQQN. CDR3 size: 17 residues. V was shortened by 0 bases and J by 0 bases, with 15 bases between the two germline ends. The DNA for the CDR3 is TGTGCTTATAGGAGCGATAGCCGTACTGAGTACACCGATAAACTCATCTTT. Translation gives CAYRSDSRTEYTDKLIF.

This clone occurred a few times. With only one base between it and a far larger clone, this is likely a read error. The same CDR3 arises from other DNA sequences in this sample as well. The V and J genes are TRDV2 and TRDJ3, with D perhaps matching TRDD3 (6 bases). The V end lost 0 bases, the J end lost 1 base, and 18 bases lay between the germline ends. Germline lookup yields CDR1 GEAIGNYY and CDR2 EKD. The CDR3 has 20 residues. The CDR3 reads CACDTVWGTSRSWDTRQMFF. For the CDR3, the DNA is TGTGCCTGTGACACCGTCTGGGGAACCTCGAGGTCCTGGGACACCCGACAGATGTTTTTC.

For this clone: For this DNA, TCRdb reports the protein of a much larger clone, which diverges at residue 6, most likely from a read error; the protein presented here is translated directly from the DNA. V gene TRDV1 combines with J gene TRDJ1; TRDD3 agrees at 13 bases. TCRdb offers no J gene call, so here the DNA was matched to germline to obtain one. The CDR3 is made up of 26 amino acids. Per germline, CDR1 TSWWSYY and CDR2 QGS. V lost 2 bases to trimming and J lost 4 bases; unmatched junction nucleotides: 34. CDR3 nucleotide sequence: TGTGCTCTTGGGGAAACGGCCCCCTACCACCCCCCTCACTGGGGGATACGCGGCATACCTCTCGATAAACTCATCTTT. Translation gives CALGETAPYHPPHWGIRGIPLDKLIF.

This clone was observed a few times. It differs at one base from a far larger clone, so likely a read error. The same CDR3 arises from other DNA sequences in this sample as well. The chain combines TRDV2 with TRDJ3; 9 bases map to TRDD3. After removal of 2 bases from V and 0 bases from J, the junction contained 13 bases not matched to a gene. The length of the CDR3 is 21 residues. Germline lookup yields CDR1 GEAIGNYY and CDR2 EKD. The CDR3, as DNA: TGTGCCTGTGACAGCGTACTGGGGGACACGTCCGGCTCCTGGGACACCCGACAGATGTTTTTC. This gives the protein CACDSVLGDTSGSWDTRQMFF.

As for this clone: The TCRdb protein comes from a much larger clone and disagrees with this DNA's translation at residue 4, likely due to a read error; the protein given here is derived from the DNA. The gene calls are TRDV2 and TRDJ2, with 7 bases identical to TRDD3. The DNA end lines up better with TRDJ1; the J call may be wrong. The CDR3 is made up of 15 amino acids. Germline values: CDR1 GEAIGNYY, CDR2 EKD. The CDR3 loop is CACYGLMGEGDKLIF. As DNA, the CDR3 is TGTGCCTGTTACGGATTGATGGGGGAAGGCGATAAACTCATCTTT.

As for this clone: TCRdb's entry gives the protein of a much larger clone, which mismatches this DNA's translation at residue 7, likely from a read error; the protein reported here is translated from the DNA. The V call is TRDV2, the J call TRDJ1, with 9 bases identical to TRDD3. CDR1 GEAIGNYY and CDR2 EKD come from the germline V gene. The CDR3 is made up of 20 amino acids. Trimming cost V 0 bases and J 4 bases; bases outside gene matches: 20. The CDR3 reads CACDTASPTRGIQDGDKLIF. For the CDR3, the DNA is TGTGCCTGTGACACCGCCTCTCCTACCAGGGGGATACAGGATGGCGATAAACTCATCTTT.

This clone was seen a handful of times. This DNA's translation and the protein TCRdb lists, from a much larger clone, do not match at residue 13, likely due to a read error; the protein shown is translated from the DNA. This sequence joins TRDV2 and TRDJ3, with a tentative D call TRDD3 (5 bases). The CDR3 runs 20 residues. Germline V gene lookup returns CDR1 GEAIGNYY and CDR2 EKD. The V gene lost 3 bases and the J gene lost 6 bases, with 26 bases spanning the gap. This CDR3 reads CACDPVDHSIPPLDTRQMFF. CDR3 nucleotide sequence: TGTGCCTGTGACCCTGTCGACCATTCGATACCGCCCTTGGACACCCGACAGATGTTTTTC.

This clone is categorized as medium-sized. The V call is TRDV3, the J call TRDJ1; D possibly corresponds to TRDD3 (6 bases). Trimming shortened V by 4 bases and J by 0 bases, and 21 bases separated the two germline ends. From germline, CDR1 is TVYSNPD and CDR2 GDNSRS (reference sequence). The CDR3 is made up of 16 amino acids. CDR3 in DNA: TGTGCCTACCTCCGAGATACGAGAGGGTACACCGATAAACTCATCTTT. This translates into CAYLRDTRGYTDKLIF. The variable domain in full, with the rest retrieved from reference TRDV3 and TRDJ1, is CDKVTQSSPDQTVASGSEVVLLCTYDTVYSNPDLFWYRIRPDYSFQFVFYGDNSRSEGADFTQGRFSVKHILTQKAFHLVISPVRTEDSATYYCAYLRDTRGYTDKLIFGKGTRVTVEP.

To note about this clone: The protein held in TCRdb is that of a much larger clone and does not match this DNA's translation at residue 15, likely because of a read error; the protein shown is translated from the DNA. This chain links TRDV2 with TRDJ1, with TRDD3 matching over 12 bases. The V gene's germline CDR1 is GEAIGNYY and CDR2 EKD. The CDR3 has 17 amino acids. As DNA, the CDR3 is TGTGCCTGTGACCCACTGGGGGATACAATCTCCACCGATAAACCCATCTTT. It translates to CACDPLGDTISTDKPIF.